The sample holds a few counts of the clone carrying this T cell receptor beta chain. What it binds is not known. V lost 5 bases to trimming and J lost 4 bases, with 12 bases between them. The germline V gene has CDR1 MGHRA and CDR2 YSYEKL. The CDR3 runs 13 residues. This record belongs to a study of cytomegalovirus exposure and HLA in healthy donors. Study summary: Unique TCRs from HLA-typed donors, 70 million to 85 million of them, were held in an early data release.

Study observations and caveats: A later analysis appeared to link common viral pathogens to several of the most significant clusters.

The PCR had 60 Vbeta and 13 Jbeta primers. Using immunoSEQ multiplex PCR, the repertoire was profiled, and TCRdb retains in-frame clones only, with some absent. The data contain 90,000 to 95,000 clones, 65% to 85% of them singletons. V gene TRBV4-1 combines with J gene TRBJ2-7; tentative D call: TRBD2 (5 bases). The sequenced sample consisted of PBMCs. This sequence was found in a girl aged 2 to 10 in good health and CMV-seropositive. The CDR3 is CASSEGSQYEQYF. DNA for the CDR3: TGCGCCAGCAGCGAGGGATCCCAGTACGAGCAGTACTTC.